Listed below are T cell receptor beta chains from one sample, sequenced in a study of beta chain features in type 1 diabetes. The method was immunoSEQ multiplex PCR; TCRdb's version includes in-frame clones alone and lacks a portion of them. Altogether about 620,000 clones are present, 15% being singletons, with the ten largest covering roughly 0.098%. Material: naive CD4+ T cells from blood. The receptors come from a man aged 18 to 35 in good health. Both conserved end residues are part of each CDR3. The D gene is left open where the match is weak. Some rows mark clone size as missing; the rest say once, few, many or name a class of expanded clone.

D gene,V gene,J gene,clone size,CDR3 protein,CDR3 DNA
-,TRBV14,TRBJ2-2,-,CASSRVFNTGELFF,TGTGCCAGCAGCCGGGTCTTTAACACCGGGGAGCTGTTTTTT
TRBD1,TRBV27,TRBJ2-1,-,CASSLWRGQELYNEQFF,TGTGCCAGCAGTTTATGGCGGGGACAGGAACTCTACAATGAGCAGTTCTTC
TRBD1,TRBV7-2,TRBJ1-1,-,CASSLPSGGAVTEAFF,TGTGCCAGCAGCTTACCATCAGGGGGCGCCGTGACTGAAGCTTTCTTT
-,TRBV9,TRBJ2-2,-,CASSGRNTGELFF,TGTGCCAGCAGCGGAAGGAACACCGGGGAGCTGTTTTTT
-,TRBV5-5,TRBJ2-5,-,CASRRDTTKETQYF,TGTGCCAGCAGGAGGGACACTACGAAAGAGACCCAGTACTTC
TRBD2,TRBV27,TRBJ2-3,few,CASSFLRLAGGLTDTQYF,TGTGCCAGCAGTTTCCTCAGGCTAGCGGGAGGCCTCACAGATACGCAGTATTTT
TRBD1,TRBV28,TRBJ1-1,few,CASSIIQGRTEAFF,TGTGCCAGCAGTATTATACAGGGGAGGACTGAAGCTTTCTTT
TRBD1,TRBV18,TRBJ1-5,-,CASSPNRQGAGQPQHF,TGTGCCAGCTCACCGAATCGCCAGGGGGCAGGTCAGCCCCAGCATTTT
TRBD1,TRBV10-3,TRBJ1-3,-,CAISRGGQTGNTIYF,TGTGCCATCAGTCGAGGGGGACAGACTGGAAACACCATATATTTT
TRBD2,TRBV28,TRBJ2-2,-,CASTRTRPAGELFF,TGTGCCAGCACCCGGACTAGGCCAGCCGGGGAGCTGTTTTTT
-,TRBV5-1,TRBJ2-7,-,CASSLATDRVAEQYF,TGCGCCAGCAGCTTGGCAACGGATCGTGTAGCCGAGCAGTACTTC
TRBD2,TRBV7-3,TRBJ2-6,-,CASSLRSVGGGTSGANVLTF,TGTGCCAGCAGCTTAAGGTCTGTTGGGGGAGGGACGTCTGGGGCCAACGTCCTGACTTTC
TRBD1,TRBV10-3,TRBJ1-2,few,CAARGTGIVGGYTF,TGTGCCGCCCGGGGGACAGGGATTGTCGGTGGCTACACCTTC